The source of this TCR beta chain is a study of HIV-infected patients and healthy controls (dated by TCRdb to the mid-2010s). About the study as a whole: The question the study tested was whether immune perturbation and reconstitution could be captured by deep TCR repertoire sequencing of small blood samples from HIV patients. Here is what the overall study found, with its caveats: Oligoclonality may be reflected in the significantly higher mean Gini indices of HIV-infected repertoires compared with controls. More CDR3s were shared between individuals among healthy controls than among HIV+ patients, as measured by Jaccard index and by the count of highly shared sequences. A major limit on how widely the findings apply, in the view of the authors, was that only sixteen HIV-infected individuals were processed. Donor HLA types were not determined in the study. In HIV-infected patients, the apparent post-therapy recovery of the Gini index was not replicated in size-matched repertoire data. Differing numbers of distinct sequences in patients and controls hindered comparison, and size-matching assigned excessive weight to rare events in the HIV-infected data. During therapy, a significant decrease in frequency was seen for HIV-associated CDR3s, whereas no significant change was found for CMV-associated CDR3s, although most of them became more frequent. The dynamics of distinct T-cell subpopulations could not be separated, and sequencing depth was restricted, because whole blood was used. In the samples, alpha-beta chain pairing was left undetermined. MAIT cell alpha-chain CDR3s were found at high frequency in healthy controls but were severely depleted in HIV+ repertoires. The observed differences in diversity could not be explained by the slight differences in age and sex profiles between the study cohorts. Compared with controls, HIV-infected patients showed significantly different mean usage of eight alpha and eight beta V genes. Healthy control repertoires showed roughly threefold more distinct CDR3s and higher Shannon diversity than untreated HIV+ repertoires.

V loses 2 bases at its end and J loses 8 bases; junction bases beyond the gene matches: 5. Based on the germline V gene (reference sequence), the CDR1 and CDR2 sequences are GTSNPN and SVGIG. The CDR3 starts with the cysteine, ends with the phenylalanine, and has 13 residues. Of all the DNA, just the CDR3 is kept, 39 bases in frame from base 1. Reverse transcription of approximately 500 ng RNA was performed with SuperScript III using primers directed against the alpha and beta constant regions. Separate alpha and beta chain libraries were made by chain-specific third strand synthesis with multiplexing indices. To avoid primer bias, the protocol used one single primer pair to amplify every rearrangement within a chain, and the protocol also attached molecular barcodes to each cDNA molecule. T4 RNA Ligase 1 joined purified cDNA to a 5' RACE adapter that carried a random hexamer and the SP2 sequencing primer site. Second strand synthesis was performed with Phusion polymerase and primed from the SP2 site, and slow temperature ramps were applied to favor optimal annealing. Two random hexamer sequences, both added before amplification and joined together, made up the 12-nucleotide barcode of each molecule. An amplification PCR of 23 cycles with P5s and P7 primers came after a short first PCR that had added P5 and P7 adapter elements plus a second index. The libraries went through roughly 27 PCR cycles in total, were quantified on a Qubit, were sized on a Bioanalyzer, and were diluted to around 4.4 nM. Sequencing of the normalized libraries was done on an Illumina MiSeq using 2 x 250 paired-end kits. Reverse transcription reactions underwent purification over MinElute columns, with elution into around 10 ul Tris-Cl. Adapter ligations were incubated for 23 hours at 16 degrees C and subsequently purified with AMPure XP beads at a 1:1 ratio. On the authors' methods: A modified Decombinator that output V, J, insert and barcode information was used to process the demultiplexed FASTQ files. Sequences that shared a barcode but differed from the dominant sequence were treated as errors and discarded, and barcodes were clustered at Levenshtein distance 3 and counted to estimate the original cDNA molecules. Downstream analyses used R packages ineq, vegan, igraph and RCytoscape, with IMGT nomenclature and CDR3 definitions. V gene usage was computed over distinct sequences, each TCR counted once to avoid skew from clonal expansion. Within a donor, similarity networks joined unique CDR3 amino acid sequences in every case where two of them were separated by a single Levenshtein edit. Published HIV-specific CDR3s (roughly 90 alpha, fewer than 900 beta) and CMV-specific CDR3s (roughly 13 alpha, about 250 beta) were assembled and queried against the repertoires. Random subsampling to size-matched repertoires demonstrated that the decreased diversity in patients did not result from their lower sequence numbers. Starting from the raw public reads, TCRdb applied fastp trimming at Q25, assembled clones with MiXCR and retained in-frame beta chains. Merged by CDR3 protein, the rows form single entries marked with the most common genes and DNA. It is TCRdb's table, rather than the study itself, that gives the V and J calls and clone size. This sample is represented by roughly 20,000 distinct CDR3 sequences; around 8.2% of them were singletons. Of the sample, 6.5% falls within the top ten clones.

Whole blood was used without fractionating the cells, so the repertoire represented all peripheral T cells without sorting. Ten uninfected healthy donors were sampled as controls, and about 40% of these ten donors were sampled twice approximately three months apart. For RNA extraction, approximately 2.5 ml of peripheral blood was drawn into Tempus tubes. Residual genomic DNA was removed with the TURBO-DNase kit and globin mRNA was depleted with GLOBINclear. This clonotype was counted at least ten times. No cognate antigen has been identified for it. Within one base of it there is no much larger clone, and no base qualities were kept.

The rearrangement joined TRBV30 to TRBJ1-4, with 7 central nucleotides matching TRBD1. This sequence was found in an adult in good health. What was sequenced was blood. CDR3 region: CAWSMQGGEKLFF. The nucleotides read TGTGCCTGGAGTATGCAAGGGGGCGAAAAACTGTTTTTT. With all but the CDR3 taken from the reference TRBV30 and TRBJ1-4 genes, the full variable domain is: SQTIHQWPATLVQPVGSPLSLECTVEGTSNPNLYWYRQAAGRGLQLLFYSVGIGQISSEVPQNLSASRPQDRQFILSSKKLLLSDSGFYLCAWSMQGGEKLFFGSGTQLSVL.